Only a few counts were recorded for the clone carrying this T cell receptor (beta chain). The sample originates from a study of patients and donors after allogeneic stem cell transplantation. The V end lost 3 bases, the J end lost 1 base, and 12 bases lay between the germline ends. This CDR3 is built from 15 residues. Germline V gene sequence: CDR1 MNHNS, CDR2 SASEGT. Each CDR3 protein gets one entry after TCRdb re-called the RT-PCR reads with MiXCR. This sample has about 960,000 distinct CDR3 sequences, with about a sixth found just once. This rearrangement joins TRBV6-1 to TRBJ1-1, with D possibly matching TRBD1 (5 bases). This clonotype was obtained from a human donor who was either an allogeneic HSCT recipient or a stem cell or donor lymphocyte infusion donor (not recorded which). It is not recorded whose cells these are; they may come from a transplant donor. Sample: blood, either unsorted or a sorted T cell fraction (not recorded which). The DNA of the CDR3 is TGTGCCAGCAGTGATGGCGGGGCCTGGAACACTGAAGCTTTCTTT. Encoded protein: CASSDGGAWNTEAFF.